A single T cell receptor beta chain is shown here with its context. This entry is derived from a study of patients and donors after allogeneic stem cell transplantation. In germline, CDR1 is SEHNR, CDR2 FQNEAQ (reference sequence). Trimming shortened V by 10 bases and J by 5 bases, and 12 bases separated the two germline ends. CDR3 length: 11 residues. TCRdb re-derived calls from the RT-PCR reads in MiXCR, one entry per CDR3 protein. In the table there are about a million distinct CDR3 sequences, roughly 17% of which are singletons. The sequence came from a human donor who was either an allogeneic HSCT recipient or a stem cell or donor lymphocyte infusion donor (not recorded which). It is not recorded whose cells these are; they may come from a transplant donor. This chain links TRBV7-9 with TRBJ2-7; no reliable D call. What was sequenced was blood, either unsorted or a sorted T cell fraction (not recorded which). The chain's CDR3 is CATNRRNEQYF. The DNA of the CDR3 is TGTGCCACAAATCGACGAAACGAGCAGTACTTC.